This T cell receptor (beta chain) was sequenced during a study of radiation and T cells in renal cell carcinoma. General study points: In blood, top tumor clones expanded by 2 weeks, shrinking by 4.

Time point denoted: baseline pretreatment blood. This sample's treatment: 15 Gy SBRT to primary tumor, nephrectomy 4 weeks later. The tumor was a clear cell renal cell carcinoma. Note on this clone: Its cognate antigen is unknown.

Trimming cost V 4 bases and J 4 bases, with 25 bases left between them. CDR3 length: 18 residues. Germline CDR1 is SQVTM and CDR2 is ANQGSEA. Clones were read by immunoSEQ multiplex PCR, and TCRdb kept only the in-frame ones, dropping some. The data hold around 94,000 clones, with 75% to 90% observed a single time. The origin of this receptor is a man aged 50 to 60 with renal cell carcinoma. V is TRBV29-1 and J is TRBJ2-2; TRBD1 is a possible D gene (7 bases). The specimen comprised blood, sampled from a patient whose treatment included radiotherapy and nephrectomy. This CDR3 is CSVVSSRIGGGSTGELFF. The CDR3 DNA is TGCAGCGTTGTATCAAGTAGGATAGGAGGGGGCAGCACCGGGGAGCTGTTTTTT.